Below, 19 T cell receptor beta chains from the same sample are listed, as sequenced in a study of blood T cell repertoires in COVID-19. Produced via immunoSEQ multiplex PCR; TCRdb's table is partial and in-frame only. The profile shows nearly 95,000 clones, around nine tenths of them singletons. Sequencing was carried out using peripheral blood. The receptors here all came from a woman older than 75 with acute or convalescent COVID-19.

This clone was seen a handful of times. The J gene is TRBJ1-1, the V gene TRBV7-8; 8 bases align to TRBD1. From germline, CDR1 is SGHVS and CDR2 FQNEAQ. J gave up 1 base and V 1 base, and 2 bases lay outside the gene matches. CDR3 length equals 15 residues. This CDR3 reads CASSLVGTGNTEAFF. CDR3 coding DNA: TGTGCCAGCAGCTTAGTCGGGACAGGGAACACTGAAGCTTTCTTT.

The rearrangement links TRBV5-1 to TRBJ2-1; TRBD2 aligns across 12 bases. The CDR3 sequence is 15 residues long. Germline V gives CDR1 SGHRS, CDR2 YFSETQ. J was trimmed by 4 bases and V by 4 bases; bases with no gene match: 3. DNA of the CDR3: TGCGCCAGCAGCCTCACTAGCGGGGGGTACAATGAGCAGTTCTTC. This gives the protein CASSLTSGGYNEQFF.

J is TRBJ2-1 and V is TRBV6-5; tentatively, D is TRBD1 (5 bases). CDR1 and CDR2 from the germline V gene are MNHEY and SVGAGI. V was trimmed by 7 bases and J by 3 bases, leaving 10 bases between them. The CDR3 contains 13 residues. The CDR3: CASIFQGYNEQFF. CDR3 nucleotides: TGTGCCAGCATTTTTCAGGGCTACAATGAGCAGTTCTTC.

J is TRBJ2-2 and V is TRBV12-3 or TRBV12-4; D remains unclear. The CDR3 totals 13 residues. The ends were cut back, 4 bases at V and 6 bases at J, with 9 bases in the middle. Here the CDR3 reads CASSYSSAGELFF. The CDR3 nucleotides read TGTGCCAGCAGTTACAGCTCTGCCGGGGAGCTGTTTTTT.

The chain links TRBV5-1 to TRBJ2-2, with D unresolved. CDR1 is SGHRS, CDR2 YFSETQ, per germline. The V and J ends lost 2 bases and 0 bases respectively, with 5 bases between them. This CDR3 comprises 14 residues. CDR3 sequence: CASSLNTNTGELFF. In DNA form, the CDR3 reads TGCGCCAGCAGCTTAAATACGAACACCGGGGAGCTGTTTTTT.

The V and J genes are TRBV7-8 and TRBJ1-4; D is undetermined. Germline V gene sequence: CDR1 SGHVS, CDR2 FQNEAQ. The CDR3 runs to 12 residues. Deletions cut 5 bases from V and 7 bases from J, with 8 bases between. CDR3 amino acids: CASSRSGEKLFF. The CDR3 DNA reads TGTGCCAGCAGCCGTAGTGGTGAAAAACTGTTTTTT.

The chain combines TRBV2 with TRBJ1-5; D might be TRBD1 (5 bases). V was pared by 7 bases and J by 2 bases, with 12 bases between. The germline V gene has CDR1 SNHLY and CDR2 FYNNEI. The CDR3 sequence is 14 residues long. This chain's CDR3 is CASTGGTGNQPQHF. CDR3 sequence (DNA): TGTGCCAGCACCGGGGGGACGGGCAATCAGCCCCAGCATTTT. The whole variable domain, remainder taken from reference TRBV2 and TRBJ1-5, is EPEVTQTPSHQVTQMGQEVILRCVPISNHLYFYWYRQILGQKVEFLVSFYNNEISEKSEIFDDQFSVERPDGSNFTLKIRSTKLEDSAMYFCASTGGTGNQPQHFGDGTRLSIL.

The CDR3 region is CASSVRLAGGYEQYF. The CDR3 DNA is TGTGCCAGCAGCGTAAGACTAGCGGGGGGCTACGAGCAGTACTTC. This sequence joins TRBV7-2 and TRBJ2-7; 13 bases map to TRBD2. Germline CDR1 is SGHTA and CDR2 is FQGNSA. The length of the CDR3 is 15 residues. J was trimmed by 3 bases and V by 5 bases; bases with no gene match: 4.

The genes are TRBV5-1 and TRBJ2-7, with 12 bases lining up with TRBD2. Germline-derived CDR1 and CDR2 are SGHRS and YFSETQ. V shed 0 bases and J 6 bases; nucleotides not matched to a gene: 1. The CDR3 contains 14 residues. The CDR3 bases are TGCGCCAGCAGCTTGGAACTAGCGGGAGGCGAGCAGTACTTC. Its protein product is CASSLELAGGEQYF.

The chain uses TRBV7-9 and TRBJ2-1; D is possibly TRBD2 (5 bases). Germline V CDR1 and CDR2: SEHNR, FQNEAQ (reference sequence). Between the trimmed V and J ends, which lost 1 base and 10 bases, there was a span of 14 bases. The CDR3 extends over 14 amino acids. In DNA form, the CDR3 reads TGTGCCAGCAGCTTAGTCGCGCAGGAGGCCGAGCAGTTCTTC. It specifies CASSLVAQEAEQFF.

The chain links TRBV4-3 to TRBJ2-3, with D uncertain. Trimming stripped 2 bases from V and 2 bases from J, with 14 bases between. This CDR3 spans 16 amino acids. From germline, CDR1 is LGHNA and CDR2 YSLEER. The CDR3 region is CASSQNLLLITDTQYF. DNA of the CDR3: TGCGCCAGCAGCCAAAATTTGTTACTGATCACAGATACGCAGTATTTT.

This chain joins TRBV3-1 (or the pseudogene TRBV3-2) and TRBJ1-2; 10 nucleotides match TRBD1. Germline V CDR1 and CDR2: LGHDT, YNNKEL (reference sequence). J lost 4 bases, V lost 4 bases, and 6 bases had no gene match. CDR3 length equals 15 residues. As DNA, the CDR3 is TGTGCCAGCAGCCCGTGGACAGGGGGTGCCTATGGCTACACCTTC. Its protein product is CASSPWTGGAYGYTF.

This clone was observed a few times. The J gene is TRBJ1-1, the V gene TRBV28, with D perhaps TRBD1 (6 bases). The germline V gene has CDR1 MDHEN and CDR2 SYDVKM. This CDR3 is 11 amino acids long. Trimming took 6 bases from V and 8 from J, leaving 10 bases between them. The DNA of the CDR3 is TGTGCCAGCAGACTCGGGACAGAAGCTTTCTTT. The encoded protein is CASRLGTEAFF.

The chain recombines TRBV5-1 with TRBJ2-2; 14 positions agree with TRBD2. This CDR3 spans 18 amino acids. V trimming: 2 bases; J trimming: 6 bases; junction bases outside the gene matches: 9. CDR1 is SGHRS, CDR2 YFSETQ, per germline. CDR3: CASSFGTSGRVGPGELFF. CDR3 in DNA: TGCGCCAGCAGCTTTGGGACTAGCGGGAGAGTGGGGCCCGGGGAGCTGTTTTTT.

The chain is built from TRBV19 and TRBJ1-3, with TRBD1 matching 8 bases. This CDR3 is built from 15 residues. Trimming removed 8 bases from V and 0 bases from J; junction bases left unmatched: 6. Germline values: CDR1 LNHDA, CDR2 SQIVND (reference sequence). The CDR3 spells CASLPDRASGNTIYF. CDR3 sequence (DNA): TGTGCCAGTCTACCGGACAGGGCCTCTGGAAACACCATATATTTT. Filled out from reference TRBV19 and TRBJ1-3, the complete variable domain reads DGGITQSPKYLFRKEGQNVTLSCEQNLNHDAMYWYRQDPGQGLRLIYYSQIVNDFQKGDIAEGYSVSREKKESFPLTVTSAQKNPTAFYLCASLPDRASGNTIYFGEGSWLTVV.

Only one count was recorded for this clone. CDR3 in DNA: TGCGCCAGCCCCCGAACGGCCCGGAGGGGCAACAATGAGCAGTTCTTC. Translated, it gives CASPRTARRGNNEQFF. V usage is TRBV10-1 and J usage is TRBJ2-1; D possibly corresponds to TRBD2 (6 bases). This CDR3 has 16 residues. Between the trimmed V and J ends, which lost 8 bases and 5 bases, there was a span of 22 bases. Germline V lookup: CDR1 WNHNN, CDR2 SYGVQD (reference sequence).

This clone has just one count. The chain employs TRBV5-1 and TRBJ1-5; maybe TRBD1 (6 bases). This CDR3 region has 14 residues. The germline V and J ends were trimmed by 5 bases and 11 bases, with 20 bases remaining between them. The germline gives CDR1 SGHRS, CDR2 YFSETQ. CDR3 bases: TGCGCCAGCAGGAGGGGGTGGGGCGATGGGGCCCAGCATTTT. Its translation is CASRRGWGDGAQHF.

V and J are TRBV2 and TRBJ2-7; possibly TRBD1 for D (6 bases). The CDR3 is 14 amino acids. Germline-derived CDR1 and CDR2 are SNHLY and FYNNEI. Trimming took off 7 bases at V and 7 bases at J, with 20 bases between the two ends. In DNA, the CDR3 is TGTGCCAGCAAGGGGGATAGCGAGGTCGGGGAGCAGTACTTC. This translates into CASKGDSEVGEQYF.

This chain connects TRBV7-3 to TRBJ2-2; D is unresolved. V gave up 1 base and J gave up 1 base, with 7 bases separating them. This CDR3 comprises 15 residues. CDR1 and CDR2 (germline): SGHTA, FQGTGA. The CDR3 coding sequence is TGTGCCAGCAGCTTAAGTTCGGGGAACACCGGGGAGCTGTTTTTT. Its translation: CASSLSSGNTGELFF.